This T cell receptor beta chain was sequenced in a study of blood T cell repertoires in COVID-19. Using immunoSEQ multiplex PCR, the repertoire was profiled, and TCRdb retains in-frame clones only, with some absent. The table includes 200,000 or so clones, about nine tenths detected once. The germline V gene encodes CDR1 MNHEY and CDR2 SVGEGT. The V and J ends lost 2 bases and 2 bases respectively, with 12 bases between them. There are 15 residues in the CDR3. The sequence was obtained from a man aged 30 to 39 in a cohort exposed to, infected with or recovered from COVID-19 (not recorded which). Source material: PBMCs or T cells enriched from blood (not recorded which). V usage is TRBV6-2 or TRBV6-3 and J usage is TRBJ1-1; no reliable D call. The CDR3 loop is CASSYREGANTEAFF. The CDR3 nucleotides are TGTGCCAGCAGTTACCGTGAGGGAGCAAACACTGAAGCTTTCTTT.